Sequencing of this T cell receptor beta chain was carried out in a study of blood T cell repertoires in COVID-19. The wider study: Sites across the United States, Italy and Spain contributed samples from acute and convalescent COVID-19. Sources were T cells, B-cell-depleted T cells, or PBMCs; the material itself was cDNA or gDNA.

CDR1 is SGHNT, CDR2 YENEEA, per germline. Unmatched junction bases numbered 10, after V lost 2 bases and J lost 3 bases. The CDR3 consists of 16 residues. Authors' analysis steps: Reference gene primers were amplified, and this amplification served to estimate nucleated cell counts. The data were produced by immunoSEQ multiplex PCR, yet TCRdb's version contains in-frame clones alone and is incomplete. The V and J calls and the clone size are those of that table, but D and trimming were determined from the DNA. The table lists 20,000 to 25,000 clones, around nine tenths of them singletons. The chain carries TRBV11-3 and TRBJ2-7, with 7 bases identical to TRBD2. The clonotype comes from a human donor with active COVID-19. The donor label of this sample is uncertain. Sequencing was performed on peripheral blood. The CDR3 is CASSLYFAGDSYEQYF. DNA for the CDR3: TGTGCCAGCAGCTTATATTTTGCGGGAGACAGCTACGAGCAGTACTTC.